This entry lists 26 T cell receptor beta chains sequenced from one sample in a study of beta chain features in type 1 diabetes (dated by TCRdb to the late 2010s). The library came from the immunoSEQ multiplex PCR assay. The entire isolated RNA was reverse transcribed using the High Capacity cDNA Reverse Transcription Kit, and thus expressed TCRB transcripts were sequenced. TCRdb mirrors the immuneACCESS table, restricted to in-frame sequences. Some clones are absent from its copies; in checked studies, under half trace to an unresolved V gene, and the reason for the others is unknown. This sample gives under 300,000 clones in total; under 8.5% of them show up just once. Clones ranked in the top ten supply 0.9% to 1.2% of the sample. Sequencing input: central memory CD4+ T cells from blood. The receptors here all came from a young woman in good health.

This clone was recorded a few times. CDR3: CASTPPKGGANYGYTF. The CDR3 DNA is TGTGCCAGCACTCCTCCAAAGGGGGGAGCTAACTATGGCTACACCTTC. The V gene is TRBV28, the J gene TRBJ1-2; the D gene is possibly TRBD1 (6 bases). Germline V CDR1 and CDR2: MDHEN, SYDVKM. This CDR3 has 16 residues. V was clipped by 7 bases and J by 0 bases, with 18 bases between them.

In its sample, this clone was seen many times. The chain combines TRBV7-9 with TRBJ2-7; D possibly uses TRBD1 or TRBD2 (5 bases each). The CDR3 runs 12 residues. Germline V gives CDR1 SEHNR, CDR2 FQNEAQ (reference sequence). V lost 8 bases to trimming and J lost 1 base, with 9 bases between them. CDR3 sequence: CASGGVSYEQYF. The CDR3 DNA follows: TGTGCCAGCGGGGGAGTATCCTACGAGCAGTACTTC.

This clone was seen a few times. The V and J genes are TRBV9 and TRBJ1-4; no definite D call. This CDR3 region has 15 residues. The V end lost 1 base, the J end lost 4 bases, and 11 bases lay between the germline ends. Germline loops: CDR1 SGDLS, CDR2 YYNGEE. CDR3 region: CASSVLSGSNEKLFF. The CDR3 nucleotides read TGTGCCAGCAGCGTACTTTCCGGGAGTAATGAAAAACTGTTTTTT. The full variable domain, with the rest looked up from reference TRBV9 and TRBJ1-4, is DSGVTQTPKHLITATGQRVTLRCSPRSGDLSVYWYQQSLDQGLQFLIQYYNGEERAKGNILERFSAQQFPDLHSELNLSSLELGDSALYFCASSVLSGSNEKLFFGSGTQLSVL.

Ten or more counts support this clone. The V and J genes are TRBV9 and TRBJ2-6, with TRBD1 as a possible D gene (6 bases). The V end lost 0 bases, the J end lost 7 bases, and 8 bases lay between the germline ends. CDR1 is SGDLS, CDR2 YYNGEE, per germline. This CDR3 has 14 amino acids. The CDR3 is CASSVATGANVLTF. The DNA of the CDR3 is TGTGCCAGCAGCGTAGCGACAGGAGCCAACGTCCTGACTTTC.

This clone was recorded many times. J is TRBJ1-5 and V is TRBV15; D perhaps matches TRBD1 (5 bases). The germline V gene has CDR1 LNHNV and CDR2 YYDKDF (reference sequence). V was cut by 0 bases and J by 0 bases, with 15 bases left in between. This CDR3 comprises 18 residues. This chain's CDR3 is CATSRDQGVRSSNQPQHF. CDR3 sequence (DNA): TGTGCCACCAGCAGAGATCAGGGTGTAAGGTCTAGCAATCAGCCCCAGCATTTT.

This clone occurred a few times. The J gene is TRBJ2-3, the V gene TRBV5-6, with D possibly TRBD2 on 5 matching bases. Trimming removed 0 bases from V and 1 base from J, with 15 bases in between. From germline, CDR1 is SGHDT and CDR2 YYEEEE. CDR3 length: 17 amino acids. The CDR3 region is CASSLVYGRARTDTQYF. The DNA of the CDR3 is TGTGCCAGCAGCTTGGTATACGGGCGGGCCCGCACAGATACGCAGTATTTT.

A few counts support this clone. The chain couples TRBV4-2 to TRBJ2-1; 11 bases agree with TRBD2. V dropped 3 bases and J dropped 10; count of bases not matched to a gene: 14. CDR1 LGHNA and CDR2 YNFKEQ come from the germline V gene. CDR3 length: 17 residues. DNA for the CDR3: TGTGCCAGCAGCCAGCAAACGACTAGCGGGAAAAAGGTAGAGCAGTTCTTC. This sequence encodes CASSQQTTSGKKVEQFF.

This clone has a handful of counts. CDR3 DNA: TGTGCCAGCAGACCCAGGGGGTCTGAAATGAACACTGAAGCTTTCTTT. Its translation: CASRPRGSEMNTEAFF. The chain combines TRBV28 with TRBJ1-1; 7 nucleotides agree with TRBD1. Germline V CDR1 and CDR2: MDHEN, SYDVKM. Trimming took 6 bases from V and 0 from J; bases not matched to a gene: 10. The CDR3 has 16 residues.

The V and J genes are TRBV5-4 and TRBJ1-3; a possible D gene is TRBD1 (6 bases). V was pared by 4 bases and J by 4 bases, with 15 bases between. The germline V gene has CDR1 SGHNT and CDR2 YYREEE (reference sequence). CDR3 length: 15 residues. This CDR3 is CASSHGRQGGNTIYF. DNA for the CDR3: TGTGCCAGCAGCCACGGGCGCCAGGGGGGAAACACCATATATTTT.

This clone has only a few counts. J is TRBJ1-5 and V is TRBV6-5; tentative D call: TRBD1 (5 bases). This CDR3 region has 13 residues. V was trimmed by 4 bases and J by 3 bases, leaving 7 bases between them. CDR1 MNHEY and CDR2 SVGAGI come from the germline V gene. The CDR3 spells CASSWGTNQPQHF. The CDR3, as DNA: TGTGCCAGCAGTTGGGGGACCAATCAGCCCCAGCATTTT.

This clone was observed many times. The chain combines TRBV7-9 with TRBJ1-4; TRBD1 aligns across 9 bases. The CDR3 runs 14 residues. V dropped 4 bases and J dropped 10; count of bases not matched to a gene: 7. CDR1 is SEHNR, CDR2 FQNEAQ, per germline (reference sequence). CDR3 residues: CASSSGQGRLKLFF. Written as DNA, the CDR3 is TGTGCCAGCAGCTCCGGACAGGGGAGGTTAAAACTGTTTTTT.

The CDR3 spells CANHKETYEQYF. In DNA, the CDR3 is TGTGCCAACCACAAGGAGACCTACGAGCAGTACTTC. V and J are TRBV27 and TRBJ2-7; D unclear. The CDR3 spans 12 residues. Germline CDR1 and CDR2: MNHEY and SMNVEV (reference sequence). Deletions cut 10 bases from V and 2 bases from J, with 12 bases between.

V gene TRBV2 combines with J gene TRBJ2-4; no clear D. V lost 8 bases and J 8 bases, leaving 16 bases between the germline ends. The CDR3 spans 13 residues. Germline CDR1 and CDR2: SNHLY and FYNNEI. The CDR3 here is CASSGSVTHIQYF. The CDR3 coding sequence is TGTGCCAGCTCTGGCTCTGTGACCCACATTCAGTACTTC.

This clone was recorded many times. V is TRBV29-1 and J is TRBJ1-5; possible D gene TRBD1, 6 bases. Germline V gene lookup returns CDR1 SQVTM and CDR2 ANQGSEA. V was trimmed by 7 bases and J by 8 bases, leaving 15 bases between them. This CDR3 is 12 amino acids long. CDR3 sequence reads: CSAGEGLKPQHF. CDR3 sequence (DNA): TGCAGCGCAGGGGAGGGCTTAAAGCCCCAGCATTTT.

This clone was counted many times. The chain couples TRBV29-1 to TRBJ2-1; 13 nucleotides agree with TRBD2. The CDR3 consists of 13 residues. Losses at the gene ends were 6 bases for V and 7 bases for J; bases not matched to a gene: 3. Germline CDR1 reads SQVTM; CDR2 reads ANQGSEA. The CDR3 sequence is CSVTSGRGNEQFF. CDR3 DNA sequence: TGCAGCGTCACTAGCGGGAGGGGTAATGAGCAGTTCTTC.

The gene calls are TRBV2 and TRBJ1-5, with 7 bases lining up with TRBD1. The CDR3 loop spans 14 amino acids. Per the germline V gene, CDR1 is SNHLY and CDR2 is FYNNEI. V dropped 4 bases and J dropped 7; count of bases not matched to a gene: 7. The CDR3 region has the DNA TGTGCCAGCAGTGCAAACAGGGGAAGGCAGCCCCAGCATTTT. Translated, it gives CASSANRGRQPQHF.

This clone was seen a few times. J is TRBJ2-1 and V is TRBV28; D might be TRBD2 (5 bases). Germline V gene data show CDR1 as MDHEN and CDR2 as SYDVKM. Between the trimmed V and J ends, which lost 6 bases and 7 bases, there was a span of 19 bases. CDR3 length: 15 amino acids. The DNA for the CDR3 is TGTGCCAGCAGCGCCTCATCCACGGGGTGGAATGAGCAGTTCTTC. Translation gives CASSASSTGWNEQFF.

This chain joins TRBV6-1 and TRBJ1-2; D perhaps matches TRBD1 (6 bases). Germline CDR1 is MNHNS and CDR2 is SASEGT. Trimming removed 6 bases from V and 5 bases from J, with 10 bases in between. This CDR3 is 12 amino acids long. CDR3 residues: CASREQGYGYTF. CDR3 sequence (DNA): TGTGCCAGCAGGGAACAGGGATATGGCTACACCTTC.

V is TRBV5-8 and J is TRBJ1-5; no clear D. The CDR3 has 16 amino acids. The V end was cut by 4 bases, the J end by 0 bases, with 14 bases between. CDR1 and CDR2 (germline): SGHTS, YDEGEE. Here the CDR3 reads CASSRMRANSNQPQHF. CDR3 DNA: TGTGCCAGCAGCCGGATGAGGGCTAATAGCAATCAGCCCCAGCATTTT.

The chain has TRBV18 and TRBJ2-3; D possibly matches TRBD1 or TRBD2 (5 bases each). This CDR3 is built from 13 residues. V gave up 6 bases and J gave up 0 bases, with 7 bases separating them. The germline gives CDR1 KGHSH, CDR2 LQKENI. CDR3: CASSGDSTDTQYF. CDR3 in DNA: TGTGCCAGCTCGGGGGACAGCACAGATACGCAGTATTTT.

This clone was detected many times. The chain joins TRBV6-5 to TRBJ1-1; the D is unclear. The CDR3 sequence is 15 residues long. V was trimmed by 0 bases and J by 5 bases, leaving 13 bases between them. The germline V gene encodes CDR1 MNHEY and CDR2 SVGAGI. In nucleotides, the CDR3 is TGTGCCAGCAGTTACTCGACGCGGGGAGTGACTGAAGCTTTCTTT. This codes for CASSYSTRGVTEAFF.

This clone was recorded a few times. The rearrangement joins TRBV30 to TRBJ2-2; tentatively, D is TRBD1 (6 bases). Trimming stripped 0 bases from V and 3 bases from J, with 14 bases between. CDR3 length equals 16 residues. In germline, CDR1 is GTSNPN, CDR2 SVGIG (reference sequence). The CDR3 nucleotides are TGTGCCTGGAGTGTACGCCAGGGGTATTACACCGGGGAGCTGTTTTTT. Its protein product is CAWSVRQGYYTGELFF.

The V call is TRBV28, the J call TRBJ1-2, with D unresolved. CDR3 length: 12 amino acids. Trimming left V 4 bases short and J 4 bases short, with 7 bases between. Germline assignment: CDR1 MDHEN and CDR2 SYDVKM. The CDR3 here is CASSYHGYGYTF. CDR3 in DNA: TGTGCCAGCAGTTACCACGGCTATGGCTACACCTTC.

This clone was seen ten or more times. Here the CDR3 DNA reads TGTGCCAGCAGACCGGGACAACTCTATGGCTACACCTTC. Encoded protein: CASRPGQLYGYTF. The chain employs TRBV6-5 and TRBJ1-2; a possible D gene is TRBD1 (6 bases). The length of the CDR3 is 13 residues. Germline assignment: CDR1 MNHEY and CDR2 SVGAGI. The V end lost 6 bases, the J end lost 4 bases, and 12 bases lay between the germline ends.

This chain joins TRBV14 and TRBJ2-7; D uncertain. The V gene lost 2 bases and the J gene lost 10 bases, with 18 bases spanning the gap. Per the germline V gene, CDR1 is SGHDN and CDR2 is FVKESK. The CDR3 loop spans 14 amino acids. The chain's CDR3 is CASSQSSSLGRQYF. The CDR3 region has the DNA TGTGCCAGCAGCCAATCGAGCTCCCTGGGCAGACAGTACTTC.

This clone came up a few times. The rearrangement joins TRBV18 to TRBJ2-7; a weak D match, TRBD2 (6 bases). The CDR3 spans 12 residues. Deletions cut 10 bases from V and 4 bases from J, with 14 bases between. Looked up from germline, CDR1 is KGHSH and CDR2 is LQKENI. For the CDR3, the DNA is TGTGCCACCTCGGAGGGAAAATACGAGCAGTACTTC. This gives the protein CATSEGKYEQYF.